These 18 T cell receptor beta chains were sequenced from one sample in a study of cytomegalovirus exposure and HLA in healthy donors. This PCR relied on a set of 60 Vbeta primers and 13 Jbeta primers. TCRdb's table, derived via immunoSEQ multiplex PCR, lists solely in-frame clones and lacks some. The table has 150,000 or so clones, 60% to 85% seen once. The specimen sequenced was PBMCs. These receptors were taken from a woman aged 50 to 60 in good health and CMV-seropositive.

The gene calls are TRBV5-3 and TRBJ2-3; TRBD2 matches at 9 bases. TRBV5-3 is designated an ORF whose function remains uncertain. Germline trimming cut 1 base from V and 3 bases from J; bases unmatched to any gene: 3. The CDR3 is 15 residues long. Written as DNA, the CDR3 is TGTGCCAGAAGCTTGATCGCGGGAGGGACAGATACGCAGTATTTT. Amino acids: CARSLIAGGTDTQYF.

This rearrangement joins TRBV9 to TRBJ1-1; 7 positions agree with TRBD1. Trimming took 4 bases from V and 1 from J; bases not matched to a gene: 4. Germline-derived CDR1 and CDR2 are SGDLS and YYNGEE. The length of the CDR3 is 14 residues. The CDR3 protein is CASSLGTANTEAFF. The DNA of the CDR3 is TGTGCCAGCAGCCTCGGGACAGCGAACACTGAAGCTTTCTTT.

The chain uses TRBV29-1 and TRBJ1-2; D remains ambiguous. Trimming took off 3 bases at V and 5 bases at J, with 13 bases between the two ends. CDR3 length: 13 residues. In germline, CDR1 is SQVTM, CDR2 ANQGSEA. The CDR3 reads CSVDSGITYGYTF. For the CDR3, the DNA is TGCAGCGTTGATTCGGGGATCACTTATGGCTACACCTTC. Full variable domain (rest looked up from reference TRBV29-1 and TRBJ1-2): SAVISQKPSRDICQRGTSLTIQCQVDSQVTMMFWYRQQPGQSLTLIATANQGSEATYESGFVIDKFPISRPNLTFSTLTVSNMSPEDSSIYLCSVDSGITYGYTFGSGTRLTVV.

The genes are TRBV7-9 and TRBJ2-7; no definite D call. V gave up 1 base and J gave up 6 bases, with 4 bases separating them. The CDR3 loop spans 11 amino acids. Germline V lookup: CDR1 SEHNR, CDR2 FQNEAQ (reference sequence). In DNA, the CDR3 is TGTGCCAGCAGCTTAGATCGCGAGCAGTACTTC. Translated, it gives CASSLDREQYF.

In its sample, this clone was seen once. The junction departs from germline at one end; a sequencing error may be responsible. The chain uses TRBV7-7 and TRBJ2-1; TRBD1 matches at 9 bases. CDR1 and CDR2 from the germline V gene are SSHAT and FNYEAQ (reference sequence). The CDR3 contains 15 residues. For the CDR3, the DNA is TGTGCTAGCAGCCCGATGACAGGGGGCTACAATGAGCAGTTCTTC. This sequence encodes CASSPMTGGYNEQFF. Filled out from reference TRBV7-7 and TRBJ2-1, the complete variable domain reads GAGVSQSPRYKVTKRGQDVTLRCDPISSHATLYWYQQALGQGPEFLTYFNYEAQPDKSGLPSDRFSAERPEGSISTLTIQRTEQRDSAMYRCASSPMTGGYNEQFFGPGTRLTVL.

This chain uses TRBV30 with TRBJ2-1, with D unresolved. Trimming shortened V by 4 bases and J by 5 bases, and 12 bases separated the two germline ends. CDR1 is GTSNPN and CDR2 is SVGIG in the germline V gene (reference sequence). This CDR3 is built from 13 residues. This CDR3 is CAWNQRVDNEQFF. The CDR3 DNA sequence: TGTGCCTGGAACCAGCGCGTCGACAATGAGCAGTTCTTC.

This chain links TRBV6-5 with TRBJ2-7; 10 bases agree with TRBD1. V gave up 8 bases and J gave up 2 bases; unmatched junction bases: 6. The CDR3 has 14 amino acids. Germline values: CDR1 MNHEY, CDR2 SVGAGI. The CDR3 nucleotides are TGTGCCAGCCGTCCGGGACAGGGGACCTACGAGCAGTACTTC. Its protein is CASRPGQGTYEQYF.

This clone was seen a few times. The chain is built from TRBV18 and TRBJ2-3, with 7 bases identical to TRBD1. The germline V gene encodes CDR1 KGHSH and CDR2 LQKENI. After removal of 5 bases from V and 1 base from J, the junction contained 9 bases not matched to a gene. This CDR3 has 16 residues. The CDR3 loop is CASSYSTGEGTDTQYF. CDR3 coding DNA: TGTGCCAGCTCATATTCAACAGGGGAAGGCACAGATACGCAGTATTTT.

V usage is TRBV20-1 and J usage is TRBJ2-1; D unclear. Germline loops: CDR1 DFQATT, CDR2 SNEGSKA (reference sequence). The CDR3 extends over 11 amino acids. V lost 2 bases and J 4 bases, leaving 3 bases between the germline ends. The CDR3 nucleotides are TGCAGTGCTAGACTTTACAATGAGCAGTTCTTC. Translated: CSARLYNEQFF.

The chain joins TRBV20-1 to TRBJ2-1; maybe TRBD1 (6 bases). Trimming shortened V by 7 bases and J by 4 bases, and 8 bases separated the two germline ends. This CDR3 spans 11 amino acids. The germline gives CDR1 DFQATT, CDR2 SNEGSKA (reference sequence). CDR3 amino acids: CSGDNYNEQFF. In DNA, the CDR3 is TGCAGTGGGGACAATTACAATGAGCAGTTCTTC.

The V gene is TRBV5-1, the J gene TRBJ1-3, with TRBD1 matching over 7 bases. The CDR3 sequence is 16 residues long. Per the germline V gene, CDR1 is SGHRS and CDR2 is YFSETQ. V trimming: 4 bases; J trimming: 8 bases; junction bases outside the gene matches: 15. This CDR3 is CASSPTGLGLQDTIYF. The CDR3 region has the DNA TGCGCCAGCAGCCCGACAGGGTTGGGCCTACAGGACACCATATATTTT.

This chain joins TRBV11-3 and TRBJ2-7; maybe TRBD1 (5 bases). The germline V and J ends were trimmed by 8 bases and 3 bases, with 14 bases remaining between them. The CDR3 totals 13 residues. Germline V gives CDR1 SGHNT, CDR2 YENEEA. The CDR3 is CASSPGPVYEQYF. The CDR3 DNA reads TGTGCCAGCTCCCCAGGGCCGGTCTACGAGCAGTACTTC.

This chain uses TRBV2 with TRBJ2-1, with 7 positions matching TRBD1. Unmatched junction bases numbered 15, after V lost 6 bases and J lost 10 bases. This CDR3 comprises 15 residues. Germline loops: CDR1 SNHLY, CDR2 FYNNEI. CDR3 DNA: TGTGCCAGCAGCCCCGGACAGGTCCTCCCGGGGGAGCAGTTCTTC. It yields the protein CASSPGQVLPGEQFF. The whole variable domain, remainder taken from reference TRBV2 and TRBJ2-1, is EPEVTQTPSHQVTQMGQEVILRCVPISNHLYFYWYRQILGQKVEFLVSFYNNEISEKSEIFDDQFSVERPDGSNFTLKIRSTKLEDSAMYFCASSPGQVLPGEQFFGPGTRLTVL.

This clone was found once. The chain has TRBV29-1 and TRBJ1-2; 7 nucleotides agree with TRBD1. CDR1 is SQVTM, CDR2 ANQGSEA, per germline. The CDR3 is 11 amino acids. The V segment lost 4 bases and the J segment 11 bases; nucleotides outside the gene matches: 7. CDR3 sequence: CSVGGQPEYTF. The CDR3 DNA reads as TGCAGCGTTGGGGGACAGCCTGAGTACACCTTC.

The chain links TRBV30 to TRBJ1-5; D is possibly TRBD1 (6 bases). CDR3 length equals 14 residues. Trimming removed 1 base from V and 6 bases from J, with 13 bases in between. CDR1 and CDR2 from the germline V gene are GTSNPN and SVGIG (reference sequence). Written as DNA, the CDR3 is TGTGCCTGGAGTGATTCAACAGGGATTCAGCCCCAGCATTTT. Protein product: CAWSDSTGIQPQHF.

As for this clone: One end of the junction is discordant with germline, which a read error may explain. The J gene is TRBJ2-1, the V gene TRBV7-7; 11 positions match TRBD2. Germline CDR1 reads SSHAT; CDR2 reads FNYEAQ (reference sequence). The CDR3 spans 14 residues. CDR3: CASSLAGGNNEQFF. CDR3 bases: TGTGCTAGCAGCTTAGCGGGAGGGAACAATGAGCAGTTCTTC.

This chain links TRBV2 with TRBJ2-1; 7 nucleotides align to TRBD2. This CDR3 is built from 14 residues. Germline V gives CDR1 SNHLY, CDR2 FYNNEI. V was clipped by 6 bases and J by 9 bases; unmatched bases: 11. The CDR3 bases are TGTGCCAGCAGGAGACTAGCTCCGGGGAGTGAGCAGTTCTTC. Translated, it gives CASRRLAPGSEQFF. The full variable domain, its missing parts supplied by reference TRBV2 and TRBJ2-1, is EPEVTQTPSHQVTQMGQEVILRCVPISNHLYFYWYRQILGQKVEFLVSFYNNEISEKSEIFDDQFSVERPDGSNFTLKIRSTKLEDSAMYFCASRRLAPGSEQFFGPGTRLTVL.

The sample holds one count of this clone. The V gene is TRBV15, the J gene TRBJ1-2; perhaps TRBD1 as D (5 bases). This CDR3 contains 14 residues. Trimming pared 0 bases from V and 5 bases from J, leaving 10 bases between. Germline assignment: CDR1 LNHNV and CDR2 YYDKDF (reference sequence). The CDR3, as DNA: TGTGCCACCAGCAGAGATTTCGACAGATATGGCTACACCTTC. Encoded protein: CATSRDFDRYGYTF.